A single sample gave rise to the 30 T cell receptor beta chains below, sequenced in a study of blood T cell repertoires in COVID-19. The data were produced by immunoSEQ multiplex PCR, yet TCRdb's version contains in-frame clones alone and is incomplete. Among some 130,000 clones listed, roughly 79% were seen once. Sample: peripheral blood. The origin of the receptors is an elderly man with acute or convalescent COVID-19.

The J gene is TRBJ1-5, the V gene TRBV7-2; possible D gene TRBD1, 5 bases. CDR1 is SGHTA and CDR2 is FQGNSA in the germline V gene. V lost 2 bases and J 2 bases, leaving 10 bases between the germline ends. The CDR3 is 15 residues long. The CDR3 nucleotides read TGTGCCAGCAGCTTACAGGGTTGGGGCAATCAGCCCCAGCATTTT. Amino acids: CASSLQGWGNQPQHF.

CDR3 sequence: CASSFSGLAYNEQFF. The DNA for the CDR3 is TGTGCCAGCAGTTTCTCGGGACTAGCGTACAATGAGCAGTTCTTC. The chain employs TRBV28 and TRBJ2-1; 10 nucleotides align to TRBD2. The J segment lost 4 bases and the V segment lost 3 bases, leaving 3 bases of the junction unmatched. The length of the CDR3 is 15 residues. Germline CDR1 is MDHEN and CDR2 is SYDVKM.

The chain couples TRBV5-6 to TRBJ2-7; 10 bases line up with TRBD1. The germline gives CDR1 SGHDT, CDR2 YYEEEE. V lost 5 bases to trimming and J lost 1 base; unmatched junction nucleotides: 12. The CDR3 is 17 residues long. The CDR3 region has the DNA TGTGCCAGCAGTCCGGGGACAGGGGCTCAATTTTCCTACGAGCAGTACTTC. Amino acids: CASSPGTGAQFSYEQYF.

This clone was seen a single time. CDR3 sequence (DNA): TGTGCCAGCAGCCCGGGGGGGCCGTTTACAGATACGCAGTATTTT. Translating it yields CASSPGGPFTDTQYF. The chain employs TRBV7-2 and TRBJ2-3, with 8 bases that match TRBD2. V shed 5 bases and J 3 bases; nucleotides not matched to a gene: 7. The germline gives CDR1 SGHTA, CDR2 FQGNSA. The CDR3 extends over 15 amino acids.

This chain connects TRBV7-9 to TRBJ2-2; D is possibly TRBD1 (6 bases). The germline CDR1 and CDR2 sequences are SEHNR and FQNEAQ (reference sequence). This CDR3 spans 15 amino acids. With 5 bases removed from V and 1 base from J, the gap between germline ends came to 11 bases. Here the CDR3 reads CASSTGTKNTGELFF. CDR3 sequence (DNA): TGTGCCAGCAGCACCGGGACAAAGAACACCGGGGAGCTGTTTTTT. Drawing the rest from reference TRBV7-9 and TRBJ2-2, the complete variable domain is DTGVSQNPRHKITKRGQNVTFRCDPISEHNRLYWYRQTLGQGPEFLTYFQNEAQLEKSRLLSDRFSAERPKGSFSTLEIQRTEQGDSAMYLCASSTGTKNTGELFFGEGSRLTVL.

The V call is TRBV21-1, the J call TRBJ2-7; TRBD2 is taken as the D call from the table, unchecked against the DNA. TRBV21-1 is a pseudogene segment. The CDR3 consists of 14 residues. This CDR3 reads CASSKSLAAYEQYF. CDR3 sequence (DNA): TGTGCCAGCAGCAAATCCCTAGCCGCCTACGAGCAGTACTTC.

This clone was recorded only once. V and J are TRBV7-2 and TRBJ1-2, with unresolved D. This CDR3 contains 16 residues. Trimming pared 7 bases from V and 4 bases from J, leaving 22 bases between. The germline V gene has CDR1 SGHTA and CDR2 FQGNSA. The CDR3 protein is CASTLVPGSSLYGYTF. The CDR3 DNA reads TGTGCCAGCACCCTCGTACCTGGCAGTTCCCTCTATGGCTACACCTTC.

The V call is TRBV11-2, the J call TRBJ2-1; 7 bases agree with TRBD1. Germline V gene sequence: CDR1 SGHAT, CDR2 FQNNGV. This CDR3 is built from 14 residues. V shed 5 bases, J shed 5 bases, and the junction held 6 bases outside the gene matches. The CDR3 region has the DNA TGTGCCAGCAGCCGGATGGGACAGAACAATGAGCAGTTCTTC. This codes for CASSRMGQNNEQFF.

The chain employs TRBV7-2 and TRBJ1-6; TRBD1 might be the D (5 bases). The ends were cut back, 1 base at V and 8 bases at J, with 12 bases in the middle. CDR1 is SGHTA and CDR2 is FQGNSA in the germline V gene. This CDR3 contains 15 residues. CDR3 region: CASSLVGGADSPLHF. DNA of the CDR3: TGTGCCAGCAGCTTAGTCGGAGGGGCCGATTCACCCCTCCACTTT. The whole variable domain, remainder taken from reference TRBV7-2 and TRBJ1-6, is GAGVSQSPSNKVTEKGKDVELRCDPISGHTALYWYRQSLGQGLEFLIYFQGNSAPDKSGLPSDRFSAERTGGSVSTLTIQRTQQEDSAVYLCASSLVGGADSPLHFGNGTRLTVT.

The chain carries TRBV19 and TRBJ2-1; D might be TRBD1 (6 bases). Germline lookup yields CDR1 LNHDA and CDR2 SQIVND (reference sequence). CDR3 length: 16 residues. The ends were cut back, 4 bases at V and 7 bases at J, with 20 bases in the middle. CDR3 coding DNA: TGTGCCAGTAGTAATTACAGGGTCAATAGGTTGAATGAGCAGTTCTTC. It encodes CASSNYRVNRLNEQFF.

The rearrangement joins TRBV6-6 to TRBJ1-5; D possibly corresponds to TRBD1 (6 bases). The CDR3 is 16 amino acids. Germline V gives CDR1 MNHNY, CDR2 SVGAGI (reference sequence). Deletions cut 1 base from V and 6 bases from J, with 16 bases between. The CDR3 DNA reads TGTGCCAGCAGTTACTTTAGGACAGCAGAAACTCAGCCCCAGCATTTT. This gives the protein CASSYFRTAETQPQHF.

This chain links TRBV5-1 with TRBJ1-1; maybe TRBD1 (5 bases). CDR3 length: 14 amino acids. CDR1 and CDR2 (germline): SGHRS, YFSETQ. Trimming stripped 1 base from V and 2 bases from J, with 9 bases between. CDR3 sequence: CASSLFQGNTEAFF. CDR3 DNA sequence: TGCGCCAGCAGCTTGTTTCAGGGTAACACTGAAGCTTTCTTT.

This clone was detected only once. The chain uses TRBV29-1 and TRBJ2-3; D unclear. Trimming removed 3 bases from V and 3 bases from J, with 13 bases in between. The germline V gene encodes CDR1 SQVTM and CDR2 ANQGSEA. The CDR3 contains 14 residues. CDR3: CSVDQDLGTDTQYF. The CDR3, as DNA: TGCAGCGTTGATCAGGATTTGGGTACAGATACGCAGTATTTT.

The rearrangement uses TRBV10-3 and TRBJ2-1; TRBD2 matches 14 bases. V dropped 3 bases and J dropped 9; count of bases not matched to a gene: 4. The germline gives CDR1 ENHRY, CDR2 SYGVKD. The CDR3 sequence is 15 residues long. The CDR3 protein is CAISDRTSGGSEQFF. DNA of the CDR3: TGTGCCATCAGTGACCGGACTAGCGGGGGGAGTGAGCAGTTCTTC.

V gene TRBV3-1 (or the pseudogene TRBV3-2) combines with J gene TRBJ1-6; D is unclear. The CDR3 runs to 14 residues. Germline V lookup: CDR1 LGHDT, CDR2 YNNKEL (reference sequence). Trimming left V 1 base short and J 7 bases short, with 8 bases between. The CDR3 region is CASSQVIVNSPLHF. The CDR3 DNA follows: TGTGCCAGCAGCCAAGTTATAGTGAATTCACCCCTCCACTTT.

The V call is TRBV7-9, the J call TRBJ2-7, with TRBD2 identical over 9 bases. Germline V lookup: CDR1 SEHNR, CDR2 FQNEAQ (reference sequence). There are 15 residues in the CDR3. Trimming at V came to 1 base and at J to 2 bases, leaving 3 bases not matched to a gene. CDR3 nucleotides: TGTGCCAGCAGCTTAGTGGCTAGCGGGGCCTACGAGCAGTACTTC. Translated: CASSLVASGAYEQYF.

The chain uses TRBV28 and TRBJ1-2, with TRBD1 identical over 7 bases. The CDR3 sequence is 13 residues long. V shed 6 bases and J 7 bases; nucleotides not matched to a gene: 8. CDR1 and CDR2 from the germline V gene are MDHEN and SYDVKM. CDR3 protein: CASRPAGTVGYTF. DNA of the CDR3: TGTGCCAGCAGACCCGCCGGGACAGTTGGCTACACCTTC.

The chain employs TRBV4-2 and TRBJ1-2; 7 nucleotides align to TRBD1. V trimming: 0 bases; J trimming: 0 bases; junction bases outside the gene matches: 7. The CDR3 totals 17 residues. Germline CDR1 and CDR2: LGHNA and YNFKEQ. In DNA form, the CDR3 reads TGTGCCAGCAGCCAAGATTCGGGACAGCAAGCTAACTATGGCTACACCTTC. It codes for CASSQDSGQQANYGYTF.

The chain carries TRBV7-7 and TRBJ1-5, with D unclear. Germline loops: CDR1 SSHAT, CDR2 FNYEAQ (reference sequence). This CDR3 has 11 amino acids. Trimming cost V 4 bases and J 6 bases, with 4 bases left between them. For the CDR3, the DNA is TGTGCCAGCAGCTCGGGTCAGCCCCAGCATTTT. This codes for CASSSGQPQHF.

In regard to this clone: Lacking the conserved final phenylalanine or tryptophan, this CDR3 likely reflects a read error. The limits of the CDR3 on the DNA are not certain, so only TCRdb's listed CDR3 is given. This same CDR3 is encoded by further DNA sequences in the sample. The chain joins TRBV7-9 to TRBJ1-4; the DNA was not compared with TRBD1, the D call given in the table. Germline V CDR1 and CDR2: SEHNR, FQNEAQ (reference sequence). The CDR3 region is 15 residues in length, termini included. CDR3 loop: CASSLTGTGNAKLFL.

This chain uses TRBV5-8 with TRBJ2-7; TRBD1 agrees at 7 bases. This CDR3 has 14 residues. Germline CDR1 and CDR2: SGHTS and YDEGEE. Losses at the gene ends were 4 bases for V and 3 bases for J; bases not matched to a gene: 7. DNA of the CDR3: TGTGCCAGCAGCCACCGGGACAGTCTCTACGAGCAGTACTTC. Its protein product is CASSHRDSLYEQYF.

CDR3 coding DNA: TGTGCCAGCAGTTACTCGACAGGGACGAATTCACCCCTCCACTTT. Translating it yields CASSYSTGTNSPLHF. This rearrangement joins TRBV6-5 to TRBJ1-6, with 7 bases that match TRBD1. J was trimmed by 7 bases and V by 0 bases; bases with no gene match: 3. The CDR3 runs 15 residues. Per the germline V gene, CDR1 is MNHEY and CDR2 is SVGAGI.

This clone was detected only once. The gene calls are TRBV6-5 and TRBJ1-2; D is unresolved. Germline V gene sequence: CDR1 MNHEY, CDR2 SVGAGI. This CDR3 is 14 amino acids long. V gave up 5 bases and J gave up 3 bases, with 13 bases separating them. The CDR3 region has the DNA TGTGCCAGCAGTCCAAGATCGCCGGACTATGGCTACACCTTC. Translated: CASSPRSPDYGYTF.

This chain connects TRBV6-6 to TRBJ2-7; 13 bases fit TRBD2. This CDR3 comprises 14 residues. The V gene end was trimmed by 5 bases and the J gene end by 6 bases; junction bases not matched to a gene: 4. The germline CDR1 and CDR2 sequences are MNHNY and SVGAGI (reference sequence). The CDR3 DNA sequence: TGTGCCAGCAGTCCCGGGACTAGCGGGGCCGAGCAGTACTTC. It encodes CASSPGTSGAEQYF.

The rearrangement links TRBV11-1 to TRBJ2-2; 7 nucleotides match TRBD1. V dropped 5 bases and J dropped 6; count of bases not matched to a gene: 9. Germline V CDR1 and CDR2: SGHAT, FQDESV (reference sequence). The CDR3 has 15 amino acids. This chain's CDR3 is CASSRRQGGSGELFF. DNA of the CDR3: TGTGCCAGCAGCCGGAGACAGGGTGGGTCCGGGGAGCTGTTTTTT. The variable domain in full, completed from reference TRBV11-1 and TRBJ2-2, reads EAEVAQSPRYKITEKSQAVAFWCDPISGHATLYWYRQILGQGPELLVQFQDESVVDDSQLPKDRFSAERLKGVDSTLKIQPAELGDSAMYLCASSRRQGGSGELFFGEGSRLTVL.

The rearrangement joins TRBV6-5 to TRBJ2-2; the match to TRBD1 covers 10 bases. The CDR3 covers 15 residues. From germline, CDR1 is MNHEY and CDR2 SVGAGI. V dropped 6 bases and J dropped 5; count of bases not matched to a gene: 6. CDR3 loop: CASSGGQGRTGELFF. In DNA form, the CDR3 reads TGTGCCAGCAGCGGGGGACAGGGGAGGACCGGGGAGCTGTTTTTT.

The rearrangement links TRBV24-1 to TRBJ2-1; tentative D call: TRBD2 (6 bases). The germline V and J ends were trimmed by 4 bases and 4 bases, with 13 bases remaining between them. This CDR3 contains 15 residues. Germline loops: CDR1 KGHDR, CDR2 SFDVKD. CDR3 amino acids: CATSDPDRGYNEQFF. CDR3 sequence (DNA): TGTGCCACCAGTGACCCCGACCGGGGGTACAATGAGCAGTTCTTC.

The CDR3, as DNA: TGCAGCGTTGTACTAGGTGGAGGCTACACCTTC. Its translation is CSVVLGGGYTF. This chain joins TRBV29-1 and TRBJ1-2, with unresolved D. The V end was cut by 4 bases, the J end by 8 bases, with 11 bases between. This CDR3 contains 11 residues. The germline V gene encodes CDR1 SQVTM and CDR2 ANQGSEA.

CDR3 nucleotide sequence: TGTGCCAGCAGCTTAGGAGTTACAGCCGGCTTTTCCGAGCAGTACTTC. Translation: CASSLGVTAGFSEQYF. The rearrangement uses TRBV7-8 and TRBJ2-7; D call uncertain. The CDR3 covers 16 residues. The germline V and J ends were trimmed by 1 base and 6 bases, with 19 bases remaining between them. CDR1 and CDR2 from the germline V gene are SGHVS and FQNEAQ. The whole variable domain, remainder taken from reference TRBV7-8 and TRBJ2-7, is GAGVSQSPRYKVAKRGQDVALRCDPISGHVSLFWYQQALGQGPEFLTYFQNEAQLDKSGLPSDRFFAERPEGSVSTLKIQRTQQEDSAVYLCASSLGVTAGFSEQYFGPGTRLTVT.

This sequence joins TRBV19 and TRBJ2-7; D gene ambiguous. The CDR3 is 13 residues long. V was cut by 1 base and J by 0 bases, with 4 bases left in between. Germline V lookup: CDR1 LNHDA, CDR2 SQIVND (reference sequence). The CDR3 sequence: CASSIAFSYEQYF. In DNA, the CDR3 is TGTGCCAGTAGTATAGCGTTCTCCTACGAGCAGTACTTC.